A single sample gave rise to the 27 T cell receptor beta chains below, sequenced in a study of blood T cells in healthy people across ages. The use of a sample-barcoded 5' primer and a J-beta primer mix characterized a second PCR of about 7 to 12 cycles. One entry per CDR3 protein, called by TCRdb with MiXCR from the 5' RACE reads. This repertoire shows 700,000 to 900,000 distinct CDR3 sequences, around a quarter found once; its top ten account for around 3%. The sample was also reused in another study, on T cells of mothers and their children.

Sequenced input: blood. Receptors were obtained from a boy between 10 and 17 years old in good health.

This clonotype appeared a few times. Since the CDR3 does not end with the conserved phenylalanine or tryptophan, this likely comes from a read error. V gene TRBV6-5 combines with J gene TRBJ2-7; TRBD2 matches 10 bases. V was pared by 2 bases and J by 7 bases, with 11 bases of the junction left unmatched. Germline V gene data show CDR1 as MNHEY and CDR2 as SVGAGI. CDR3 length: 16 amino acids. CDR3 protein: CASSYGVLAGDREQYS. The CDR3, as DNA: TGTGCCAGCAGTTACGGGGTCCTAGCGGGGGATCGGGAGCAGTACTCC.

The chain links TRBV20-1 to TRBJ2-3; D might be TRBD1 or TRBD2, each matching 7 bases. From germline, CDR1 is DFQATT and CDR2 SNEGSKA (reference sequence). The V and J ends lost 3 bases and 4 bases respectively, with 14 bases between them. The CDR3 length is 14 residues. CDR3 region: CSARAGGAADTQYF. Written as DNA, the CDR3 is TGCAGTGCTAGGGCAGGGGGGGCGGCAGATACGCAGTATTTT.

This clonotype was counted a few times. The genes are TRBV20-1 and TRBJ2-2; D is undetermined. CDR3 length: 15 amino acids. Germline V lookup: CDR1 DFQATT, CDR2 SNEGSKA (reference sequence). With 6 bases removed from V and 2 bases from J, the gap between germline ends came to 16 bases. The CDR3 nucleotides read TGCAGTGCAATGGACCGGGTTCTTAACACCGGGGAGCTGTTTTTT. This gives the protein CSAMDRVLNTGELFF.

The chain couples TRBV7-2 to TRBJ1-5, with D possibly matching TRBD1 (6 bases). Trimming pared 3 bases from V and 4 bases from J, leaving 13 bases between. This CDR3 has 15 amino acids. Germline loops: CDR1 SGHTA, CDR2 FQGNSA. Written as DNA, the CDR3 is TGTGCCAGCAGCTTCTACAGGGCTTCGAATCAGCCCCAGCATTTT. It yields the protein CASSFYRASNQPQHF.

The CDR3 DNA sequence: TGTGCCACCGGAAGGTTTCAAAACAATGAAAAACTGTTTTTT. Its translation: CATGRFQNNEKLFF. This chain connects TRBV15 to TRBJ1-4, with no clear D. The V end lost 8 bases, the J end lost 5 bases, and 15 bases lay between the germline ends. The CDR3 totals 14 residues. Germline V gene sequence: CDR1 LNHNV, CDR2 YYDKDF (reference sequence).

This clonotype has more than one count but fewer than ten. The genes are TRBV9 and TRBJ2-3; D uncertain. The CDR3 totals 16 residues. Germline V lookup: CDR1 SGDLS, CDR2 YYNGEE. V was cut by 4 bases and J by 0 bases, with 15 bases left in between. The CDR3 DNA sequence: TGTGCCAGCAGCTTAGACCTTGCGCGGAGCACAGATACGCAGTATTTT. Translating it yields CASSLDLARSTDTQYF.

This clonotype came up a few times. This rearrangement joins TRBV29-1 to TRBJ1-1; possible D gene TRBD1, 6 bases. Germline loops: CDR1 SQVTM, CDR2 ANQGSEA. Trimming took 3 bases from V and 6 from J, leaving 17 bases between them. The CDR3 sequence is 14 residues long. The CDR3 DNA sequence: TGCAGCGTTGATCCTTTGAGCGGGGGCCCTGAAGCTTTCTTT. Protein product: CSVDPLSGGPEAFF.

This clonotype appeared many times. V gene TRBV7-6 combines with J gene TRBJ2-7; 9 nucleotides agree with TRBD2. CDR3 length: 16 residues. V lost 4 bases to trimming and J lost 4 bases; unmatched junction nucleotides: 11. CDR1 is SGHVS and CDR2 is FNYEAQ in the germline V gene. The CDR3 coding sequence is TGTGCCAGCAGCTCTCTAGCGGGGCCTAAAGGGTACGAGCAGTACTTC. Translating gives CASSSLAGPKGYEQYF.

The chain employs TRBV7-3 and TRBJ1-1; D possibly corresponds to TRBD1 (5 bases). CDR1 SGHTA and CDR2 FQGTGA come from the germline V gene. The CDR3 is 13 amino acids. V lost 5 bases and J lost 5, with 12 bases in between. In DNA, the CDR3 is TGTGCCAGCAGCCTATCCCGACAGACTGAAGCTTTCTTT. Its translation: CASSLSRQTEAFF. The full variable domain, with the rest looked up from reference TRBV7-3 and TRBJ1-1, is GAGVSQTPSNKVTEKGKYVELRCDPISGHTALYWYRQSLGQGPEFLIYFQGTGAADDSGLPNDRFFAVRPEGSVSTLKIQRTERGDSAVYLCASSLSRQTEAFFGQGTRLTVV.

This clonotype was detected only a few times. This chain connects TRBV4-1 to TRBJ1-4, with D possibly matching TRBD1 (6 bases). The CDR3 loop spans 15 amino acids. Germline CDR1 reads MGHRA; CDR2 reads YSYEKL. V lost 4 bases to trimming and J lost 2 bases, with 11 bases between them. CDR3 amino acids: CASSPKGQTNEKLFF. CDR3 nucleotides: TGCGCCAGCAGCCCGAAAGGACAGACTAATGAAAAACTGTTTTTT.

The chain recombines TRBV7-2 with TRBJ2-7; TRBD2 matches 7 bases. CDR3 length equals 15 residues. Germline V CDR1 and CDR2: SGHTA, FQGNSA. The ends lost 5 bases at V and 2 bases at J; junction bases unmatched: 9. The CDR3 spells CASSLWRDYPYEQYF. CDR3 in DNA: TGTGCCAGCAGCCTGTGGCGGGACTACCCCTACGAGCAGTACTTC.

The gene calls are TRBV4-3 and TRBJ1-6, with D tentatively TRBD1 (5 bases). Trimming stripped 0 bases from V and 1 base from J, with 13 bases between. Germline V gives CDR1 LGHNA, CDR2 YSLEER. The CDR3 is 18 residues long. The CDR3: CASSQESRGSSYNSPLHF. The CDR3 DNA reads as TGCGCCAGCAGCCAAGAATCTAGGGGTTCGTCCTATAATTCACCCCTCCACTTT.

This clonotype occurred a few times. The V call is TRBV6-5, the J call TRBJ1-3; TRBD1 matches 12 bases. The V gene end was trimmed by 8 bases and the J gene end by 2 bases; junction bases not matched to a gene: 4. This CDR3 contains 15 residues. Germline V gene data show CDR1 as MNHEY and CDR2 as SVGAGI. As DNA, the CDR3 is TGTGCCAGCGTCCGGGACAGGGGGCCTGGAAACACCATATATTTT. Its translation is CASVRDRGPGNTIYF.

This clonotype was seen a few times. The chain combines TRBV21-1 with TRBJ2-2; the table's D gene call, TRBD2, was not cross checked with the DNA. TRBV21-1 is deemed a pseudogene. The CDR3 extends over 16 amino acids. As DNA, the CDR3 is TGTGCCAGCAGCAAAGCGAAGTCCCCTCGTTCCGGGGAGCTGTTTTTT. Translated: CASSKAKSPRSGELFF.

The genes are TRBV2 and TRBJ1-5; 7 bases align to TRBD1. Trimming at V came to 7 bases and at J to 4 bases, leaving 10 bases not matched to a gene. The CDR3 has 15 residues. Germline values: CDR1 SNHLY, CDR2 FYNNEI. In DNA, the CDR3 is TGTGCCAGCACCTCCGGACAGGCAAGGAATCAGCCCCAGCATTTT. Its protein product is CASTSGQARNQPQHF.

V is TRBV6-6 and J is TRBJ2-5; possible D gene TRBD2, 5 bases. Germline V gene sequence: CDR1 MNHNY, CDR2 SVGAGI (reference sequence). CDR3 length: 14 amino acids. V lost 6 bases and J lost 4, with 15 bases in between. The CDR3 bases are TGTGCCAGCAGACTCGACTATAATGTAGAGACCCAGTACTTC. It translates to CASRLDYNVETQYF.

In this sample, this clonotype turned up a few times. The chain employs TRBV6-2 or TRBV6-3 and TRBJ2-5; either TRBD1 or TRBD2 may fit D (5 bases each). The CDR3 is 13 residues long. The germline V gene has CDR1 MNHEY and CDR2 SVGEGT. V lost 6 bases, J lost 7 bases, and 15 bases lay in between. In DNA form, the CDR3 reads TGTGCCAGCAGATGGGGGTCCGCGGGGACCCAGTACTTC. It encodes CASRWGSAGTQYF.

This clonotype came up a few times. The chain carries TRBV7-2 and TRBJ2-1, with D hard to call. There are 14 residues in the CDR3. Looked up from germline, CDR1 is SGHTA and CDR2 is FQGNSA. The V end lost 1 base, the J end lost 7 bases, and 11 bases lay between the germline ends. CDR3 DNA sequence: TGTGCCAGCAGCTTAGAGACTCTAGGGAATGAGCAGTTCTTC. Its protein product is CASSLETLGNEQFF. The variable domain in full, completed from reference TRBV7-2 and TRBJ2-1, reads GAGVSQSPSNKVTEKGKDVELRCDPISGHTALYWYRQSLGQGLEFLIYFQGNSAPDKSGLPSDRFSAERTGGSVSTLTIQRTQQEDSAVYLCASSLETLGNEQFFGPGTRLTVL.

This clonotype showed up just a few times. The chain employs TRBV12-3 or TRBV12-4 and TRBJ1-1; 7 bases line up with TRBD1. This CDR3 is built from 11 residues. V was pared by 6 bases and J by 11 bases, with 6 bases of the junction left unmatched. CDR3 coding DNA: TGTGCCAGCAGAACGGGACAGAGGGCTTTCTTT. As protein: CASRTGQRAFF.

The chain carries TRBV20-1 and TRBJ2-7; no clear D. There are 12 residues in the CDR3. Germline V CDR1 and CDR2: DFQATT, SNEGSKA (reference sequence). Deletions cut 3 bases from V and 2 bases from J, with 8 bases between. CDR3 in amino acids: CSARGNPYEQYF. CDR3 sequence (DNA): TGCAGTGCTAGGGGGAACCCCTACGAGCAGTACTTC.

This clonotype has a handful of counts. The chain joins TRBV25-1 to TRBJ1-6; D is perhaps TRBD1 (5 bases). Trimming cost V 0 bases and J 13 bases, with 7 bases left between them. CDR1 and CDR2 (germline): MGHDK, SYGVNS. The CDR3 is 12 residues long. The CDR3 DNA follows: TGTGCCAGCAGTGAATATGAGGGGCCCCTCCACTTT. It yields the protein CASSEYEGPLHF.

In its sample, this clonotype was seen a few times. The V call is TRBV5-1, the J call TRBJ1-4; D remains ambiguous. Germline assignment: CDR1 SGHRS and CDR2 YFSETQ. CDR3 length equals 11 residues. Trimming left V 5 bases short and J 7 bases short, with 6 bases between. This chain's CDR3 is CASRSGEKLFF. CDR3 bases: TGCGCCAGCAGGTCTGGTGAAAAACTGTTTTTT.

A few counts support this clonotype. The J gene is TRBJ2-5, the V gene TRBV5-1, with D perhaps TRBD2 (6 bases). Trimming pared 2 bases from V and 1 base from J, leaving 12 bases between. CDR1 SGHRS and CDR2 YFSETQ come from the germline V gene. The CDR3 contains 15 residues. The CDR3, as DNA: TGCGCCAGCAGCTTACGAGACGGGGGCCAAGAGACCCAGTACTTC. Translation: CASSLRDGGQETQYF.

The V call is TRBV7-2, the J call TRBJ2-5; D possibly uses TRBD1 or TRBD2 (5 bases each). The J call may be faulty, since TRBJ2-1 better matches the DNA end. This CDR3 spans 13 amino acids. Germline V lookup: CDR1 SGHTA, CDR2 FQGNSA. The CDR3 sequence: CASSLAGVIEQFF. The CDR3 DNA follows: TGTGCCAGCAGCTTAGCGGGGGTCATTGAGCAGTTCTTC.

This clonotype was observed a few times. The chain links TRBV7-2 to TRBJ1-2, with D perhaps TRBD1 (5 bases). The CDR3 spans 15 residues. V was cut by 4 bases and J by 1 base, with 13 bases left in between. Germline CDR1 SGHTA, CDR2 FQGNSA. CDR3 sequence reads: CASSWPGGLNYGYTF. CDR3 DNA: TGTGCCAGCAGCTGGCCTGGGGGACTTAACTATGGCTACACCTTC.

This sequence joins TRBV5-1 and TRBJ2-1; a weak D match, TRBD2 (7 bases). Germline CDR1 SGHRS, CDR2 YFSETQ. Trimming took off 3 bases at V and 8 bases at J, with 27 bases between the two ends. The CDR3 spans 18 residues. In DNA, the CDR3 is TGCGCCAGCAGCTCTAGGGGGGGGGCCTCTCTTTATGGTGATGAGCAGTTCTTC. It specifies CASSSRGGASLYGDEQFF.

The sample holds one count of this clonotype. In DNA form, the CDR3 reads TGCGCCAGCAGCTTGGCCCATGGAGGGGAGGGCTACAATGAGCAGTTCTTC. Encoded protein: CASSLAHGGEGYNEQFF. The chain couples TRBV5-1 to TRBJ2-1, with TRBD2 identical over 7 bases. Looked up from germline, CDR1 is SGHRS and CDR2 is YFSETQ. V lost 0 bases, J lost 3 bases, and 9 bases stayed unmatched. The CDR3 contains 17 residues.